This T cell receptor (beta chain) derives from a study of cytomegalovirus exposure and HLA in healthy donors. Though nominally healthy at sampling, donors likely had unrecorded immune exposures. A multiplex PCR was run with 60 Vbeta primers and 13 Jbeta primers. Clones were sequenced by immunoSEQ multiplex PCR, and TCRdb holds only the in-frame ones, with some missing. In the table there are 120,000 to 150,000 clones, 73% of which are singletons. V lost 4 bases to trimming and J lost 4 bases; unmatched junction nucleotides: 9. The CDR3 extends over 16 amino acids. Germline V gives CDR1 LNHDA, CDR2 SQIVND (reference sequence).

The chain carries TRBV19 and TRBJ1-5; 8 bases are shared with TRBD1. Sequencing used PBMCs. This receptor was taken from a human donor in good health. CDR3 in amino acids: CASSRQQGAGNQPQHF. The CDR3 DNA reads TGTGCCAGTAGTAGGCAGCAGGGGGCAGGGAATCAGCCCCAGCATTTT.